Below, one TCR beta chain is given with its context. Its antigen is unknown. The CDR3 loop spans 15 amino acids. Per the germline V gene, CDR1 is MNHEY and CDR2 is SMNVEV (reference sequence). Synthesis of TCR beta cDNA relied on 5'RACE template switching carrying UMIs. TCRdb reprocessed the 5' RACE reads and stores each CDR3 protein as one record, lacking DNA. There are 450,000 to 600,000 distinct CDR3 sequences in the sample, with approximately 3.6% held by the top ten. These data belong to a study of T cells expressing NK-cell markers. Across the whole study: According to the study, TCR beta repertoires originated from sorted CD3+CD56+NKG2C+, CD3+CD56+NKG2C- and CD3+CD56-NKG2C+ T cells. Among eight sequenced donors, seven carried HCMV seropositivity while one was seronegative. Study conclusions and caveats: These clonotypes also led the CD3+CD56-NKG2C+ fraction in a handful of donors.

The material sequenced was blood T cells: a sorted CD56 or NKG2C T cell subset, CD4+ or CD8+ T cells, or bulk PBMC T cells (not recorded which). The TCR was taken from a man younger than 35 in good health. The chain is built from TRBV27 and TRBJ2-2; the TCRdb call, TRBD1, lacks DNA for checking. The CDR3: CASSPYGGVTGELFF.